This T cell receptor beta chain was recorded in a study of cytotoxic CD8 clonotypes in ibrutinib-treated CLL. Across the whole study: Responses comprised 24 partial and 2 complete; at median around six years, approximately 15 remained remitted and some twelve progressed. The taking of response samples occurred after a median roughly twelve months of treatment, with a range of 6 to 36.

Findings and caveats of the study: Increased clonality at ibrutinib response gave way to a return toward baseline at progression.

The V and J ends lost 5 bases and 0 bases, in that order; junction bases with no gene match: 6. This CDR3 has 16 amino acids. Germline assignment: CDR1 MNHNY and CDR2 SVGAGI (reference sequence). In its sample, this clone was seen once. The antigen is unknown. TCRdb's table, derived via immunoSEQ multiplex PCR, lists solely in-frame clones and lacks some. The sample carries some 92,000 clones, around 77% recorded once. The sequencing used PBMCs, collected after 24 months of ibrutinib treatment. The receptor comes from a human donor with chronic lymphocytic leukemia. This chain links TRBV6-6 with TRBJ2-1; TRBD1 matches 8 bases. Here the CDR3 reads CASSTGQASSYNEQFF. CDR3 nucleotides: TGTGCCAGCAGTACGGGACAGGCCAGCTCCTACAATGAGCAGTTCTTC.